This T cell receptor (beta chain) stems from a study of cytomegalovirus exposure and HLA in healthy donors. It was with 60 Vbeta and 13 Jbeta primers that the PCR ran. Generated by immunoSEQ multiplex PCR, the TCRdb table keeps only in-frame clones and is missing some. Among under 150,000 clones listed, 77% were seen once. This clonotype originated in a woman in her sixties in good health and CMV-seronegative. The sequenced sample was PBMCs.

Here the CDR3 DNA reads TGTGCCAGCAGTTTCCCCAAACAGGGAAGCTCTGGAAACACCATATATTTT. It encodes CASSFPKQGSSGNTIYF. The gene calls are TRBV28 and TRBJ1-3; weak D call: TRBD1 (6 bases). The V end lost 3 bases, the J end lost 0 bases, and 15 bases lay between the germline ends. The CDR3 extends over 17 amino acids. In germline, CDR1 is MDHEN, CDR2 SYDVKM.